One and the same sample provided the 6 T cell receptor beta chains below, sequenced in a study of blood T cell repertoires in COVID-19. Profiling relied on immunoSEQ multiplex PCR, and the TCRdb table lists in-frame clones only, not all of them. The table records hundreds of thousands of clones, 88% of them present only once. The sequenced sample was PBMCs or T cells enriched from blood (not recorded which). The receptors come from a woman aged 30 to 39 who had recovered from COVID-19.

Here the CDR3 reads CASRLITEAFF. CDR3 bases: TGTGCCAGCAGACTGATCACTGAAGCTTTCTTT. The V gene is TRBV25-1, the J gene TRBJ1-1; D gene uncertain. Per the germline V gene, CDR1 is MGHDK and CDR2 is SYGVNS. The CDR3 contains 11 residues. Trimming removed 6 bases at V and 4 bases at J, with 6 bases between.

The chain recombines TRBV5-6 with TRBJ2-1; 9 bases agree with TRBD1. This CDR3 is built from 16 residues. The germline CDR1 and CDR2 sequences are SGHDT and YYEEEE. V trimming: 3 bases; J trimming: 6 bases; junction bases outside the gene matches: 10. This chain's CDR3 is CASSYYAGTGTNEQFF. For the CDR3, the DNA is TGTGCCAGCAGCTACTATGCCGGGACAGGGACCAATGAGCAGTTCTTC. Full variable domain (rest looked up from reference TRBV5-6 and TRBJ2-1): DAGVTQSPTHLIKTRGQQVTLRCSPKSGHDTVSWYQQALGQGPQFIFQYYEEEERQRGNFPDRFSGHQFPNYSSELNVNALLLGDSALYLCASSYYAGTGTNEQFFGPGTRLTVL.

The V call is TRBV12-3 or TRBV12-4, the J call TRBJ1-1, with unresolved D. The CDR3 consists of 13 residues. V gave up 7 bases and J gave up 6 bases, with 15 bases separating them. The CDR3 DNA is TGTGCCAGCACCTCTTACGGCGGCGCTGAAGCTTTCTTT. Residues: CASTSYGGAEAFF.

The rearrangement uses TRBV5-4 and TRBJ1-1, with 8 bases that match TRBD1. Looked up from germline, CDR1 is SGHNT and CDR2 is YYREEE (reference sequence). The CDR3 loop spans 14 amino acids. V was pared by 2 bases and J by 1 base, with 1 base of the junction left unmatched. The CDR3 reads CASSLQGGNTEAFF. The CDR3 nucleotides are TGTGCCAGCAGCTTACAGGGGGGGAACACTGAAGCTTTCTTT. The variable domain in full, completed from reference TRBV5-4 and TRBJ1-1, reads ETGVTQSPTHLIKTRGQQVTLRCSSQSGHNTVSWYQQALGQGPQFIFQYYREEENGRGNFPPRFSGLQFPNYSSELNVNALELDDSALYLCASSLQGGNTEAFFGQGTRLTVV.

The chain recombines TRBV18 with TRBJ1-1; no clear D. The CDR3 is 15 amino acids. Trimming cost V 2 bases and J 2 bases, with 12 bases left between them. Germline lookup yields CDR1 KGHSH and CDR2 LQKENI. CDR3 amino acids: CASSPIHGINTEAFF. The CDR3 DNA follows: TGTGCCAGCTCACCAATCCACGGTATTAACACTGAAGCTTTCTTT.

The chain combines TRBV7-8 with TRBJ1-6; 11 nucleotides align to TRBD1. The junction had 5 bases not matched to a gene; V was cut back by 5 bases and J by 8 bases. Germline assignment: CDR1 SGHVS and CDR2 FQNEAQ. This CDR3 comprises 15 residues. The CDR3 protein is CASSVGTGGDSPLHF. CDR3 DNA: TGTGCCAGCAGCGTCGGGACAGGGGGGGATTCACCCCTCCACTTT.